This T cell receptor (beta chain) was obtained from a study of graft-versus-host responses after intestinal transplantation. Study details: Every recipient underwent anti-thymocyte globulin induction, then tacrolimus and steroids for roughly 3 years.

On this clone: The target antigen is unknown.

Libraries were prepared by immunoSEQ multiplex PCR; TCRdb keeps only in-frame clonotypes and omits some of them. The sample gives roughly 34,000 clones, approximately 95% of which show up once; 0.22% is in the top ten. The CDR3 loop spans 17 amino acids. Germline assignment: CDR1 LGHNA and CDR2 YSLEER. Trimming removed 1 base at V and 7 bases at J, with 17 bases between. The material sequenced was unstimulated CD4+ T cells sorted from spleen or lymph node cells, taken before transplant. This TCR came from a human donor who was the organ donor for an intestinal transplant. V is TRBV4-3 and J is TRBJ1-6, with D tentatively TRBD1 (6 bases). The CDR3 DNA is TGCGCCAGCAGCCAAGTAATGGGAACAGGGAGAAATTCACCCCTCCACTTT. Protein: CASSQVMGTGRNSPLHF.